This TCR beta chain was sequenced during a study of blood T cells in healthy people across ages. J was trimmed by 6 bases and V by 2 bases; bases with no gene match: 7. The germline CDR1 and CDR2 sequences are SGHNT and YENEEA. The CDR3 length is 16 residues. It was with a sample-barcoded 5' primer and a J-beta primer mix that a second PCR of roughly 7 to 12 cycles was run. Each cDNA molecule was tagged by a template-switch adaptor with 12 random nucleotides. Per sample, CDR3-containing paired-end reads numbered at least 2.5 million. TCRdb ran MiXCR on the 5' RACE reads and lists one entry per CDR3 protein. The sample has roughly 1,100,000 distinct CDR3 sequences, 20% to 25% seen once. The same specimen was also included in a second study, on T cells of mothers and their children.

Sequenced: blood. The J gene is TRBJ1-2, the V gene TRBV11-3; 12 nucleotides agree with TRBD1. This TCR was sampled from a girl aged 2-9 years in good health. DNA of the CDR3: TGTGCCAGCAGCTTACTGGGACAGGGGGCGCGGGATGGCTACACCTTC. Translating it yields CASSLLGQGARDGYTF.